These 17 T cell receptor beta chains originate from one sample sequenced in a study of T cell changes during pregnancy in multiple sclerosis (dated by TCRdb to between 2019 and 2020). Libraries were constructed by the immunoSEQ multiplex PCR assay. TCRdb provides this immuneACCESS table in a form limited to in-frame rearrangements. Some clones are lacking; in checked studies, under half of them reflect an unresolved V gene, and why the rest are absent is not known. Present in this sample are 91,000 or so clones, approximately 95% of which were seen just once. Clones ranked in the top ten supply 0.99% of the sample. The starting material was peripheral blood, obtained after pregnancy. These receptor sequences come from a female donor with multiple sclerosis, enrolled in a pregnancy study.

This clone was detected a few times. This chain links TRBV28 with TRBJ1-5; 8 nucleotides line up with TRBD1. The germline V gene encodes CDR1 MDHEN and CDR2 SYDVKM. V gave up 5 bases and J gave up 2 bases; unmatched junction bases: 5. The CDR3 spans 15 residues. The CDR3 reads CASSLTGVGNQPQHF. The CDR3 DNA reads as TGTGCCAGCAGTCTGACAGGGGTAGGCAATCAGCCCCAGCATTTT.

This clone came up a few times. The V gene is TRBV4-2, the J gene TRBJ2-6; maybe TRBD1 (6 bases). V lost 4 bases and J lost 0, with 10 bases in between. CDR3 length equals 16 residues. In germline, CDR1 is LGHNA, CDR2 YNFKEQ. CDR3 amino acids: CASSPTGSSGANVLTF. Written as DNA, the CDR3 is TGTGCCAGCAGCCCTACAGGGAGCTCTGGGGCCAACGTCCTGACTTTC.

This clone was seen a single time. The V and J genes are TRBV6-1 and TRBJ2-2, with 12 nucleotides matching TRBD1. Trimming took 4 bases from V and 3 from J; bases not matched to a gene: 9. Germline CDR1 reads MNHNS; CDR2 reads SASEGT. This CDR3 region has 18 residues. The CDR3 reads CASSVGTGGLGHTGELFF. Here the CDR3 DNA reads TGTGCCAGCAGTGTCGGGACAGGGGGCCTTGGTCACACCGGGGAGCTGTTTTTT.

This chain's CDR3 is CASSLVGSDEQFF. CDR3 nucleotides: TGTGCCAGCAGCTTGGTCGGTAGCGATGAGCAGTTCTTC. The chain joins TRBV5-4 to TRBJ2-1; tentatively, D is TRBD2 (5 bases). The V and J ends lost 0 bases and 8 bases respectively, with 9 bases between them. This CDR3 region has 13 residues. Germline lookup yields CDR1 SGHNT and CDR2 YYREEE (reference sequence).

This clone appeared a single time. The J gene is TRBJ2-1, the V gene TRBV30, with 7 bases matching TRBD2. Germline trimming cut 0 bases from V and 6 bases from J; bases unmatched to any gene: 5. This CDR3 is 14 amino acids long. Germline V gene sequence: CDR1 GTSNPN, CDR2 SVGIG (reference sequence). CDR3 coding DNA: TGTGCCTGGAGTGTGGGAGGCGGGAGCAATGAGCAGTTCTTC. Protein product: CAWSVGGGSNEQFF.

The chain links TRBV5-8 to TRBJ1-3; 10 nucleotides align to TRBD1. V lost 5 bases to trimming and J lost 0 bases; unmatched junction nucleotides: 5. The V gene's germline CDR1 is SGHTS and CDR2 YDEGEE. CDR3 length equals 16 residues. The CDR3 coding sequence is TGTGCCAGCAGTCCGGACAGGGGGACCTCTGGAAACACCATATATTTT. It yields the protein CASSPDRGTSGNTIYF.

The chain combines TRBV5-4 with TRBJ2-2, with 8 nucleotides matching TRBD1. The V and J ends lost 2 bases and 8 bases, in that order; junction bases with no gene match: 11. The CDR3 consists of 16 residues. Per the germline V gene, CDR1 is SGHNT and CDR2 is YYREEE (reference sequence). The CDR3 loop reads CASSFSGGPLSGELFF. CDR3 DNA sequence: TGTGCCAGCAGCTTTTCAGGGGGCCCCCTGAGTGGGGAGCTGTTTTTT. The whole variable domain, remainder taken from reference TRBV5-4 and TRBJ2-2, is ETGVTQSPTHLIKTRGQQVTLRCSSQSGHNTVSWYQQALGQGPQFIFQYYREEENGRGNFPPRFSGLQFPNYSSELNVNALELDDSALYLCASSFSGGPLSGELFFGEGSRLTVL.

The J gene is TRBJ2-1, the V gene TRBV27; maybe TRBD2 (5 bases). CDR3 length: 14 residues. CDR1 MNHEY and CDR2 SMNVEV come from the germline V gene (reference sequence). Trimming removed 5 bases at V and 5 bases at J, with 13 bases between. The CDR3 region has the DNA TGTGCCAGCAGTAAGGACTGGGCAGACAATGAGCAGTTCTTC. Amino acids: CASSKDWADNEQFF.

The CDR3 nucleotides read TGTGCCAGCATGCAGACCTTGACAGGGTTGATAGATGAGCAGTTCTTC. It yields the protein CASMQTLTGLIDEQFF. The V and J genes are TRBV7-9 and TRBJ2-1; TRBD1 matches 7 bases. Germline CDR1 SEHNR, CDR2 FQNEAQ (reference sequence). Trimming removed 7 bases from V and 8 bases from J; junction bases left unmatched: 17. The CDR3 is 16 amino acids.

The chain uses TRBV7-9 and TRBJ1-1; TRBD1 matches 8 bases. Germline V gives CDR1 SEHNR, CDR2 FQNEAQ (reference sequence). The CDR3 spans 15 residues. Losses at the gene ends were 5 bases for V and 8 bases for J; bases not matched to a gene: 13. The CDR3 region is CASSPLGQEGREAFF. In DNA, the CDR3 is TGTGCCAGCAGCCCCCTGGGACAGGAGGGAAGAGAAGCTTTCTTT.

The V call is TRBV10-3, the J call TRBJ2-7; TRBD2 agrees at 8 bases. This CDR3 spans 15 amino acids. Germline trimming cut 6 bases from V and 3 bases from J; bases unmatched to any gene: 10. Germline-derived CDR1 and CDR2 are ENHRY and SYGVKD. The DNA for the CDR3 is TGTGCCATCAGCTTTACTAGCGGCCGAAACTACGAGCAGTACTTC. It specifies CAISFTSGRNYEQYF.

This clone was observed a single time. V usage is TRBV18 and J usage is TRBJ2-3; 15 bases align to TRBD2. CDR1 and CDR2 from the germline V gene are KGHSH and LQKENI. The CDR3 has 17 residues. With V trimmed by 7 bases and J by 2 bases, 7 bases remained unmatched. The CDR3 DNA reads TGTGCCAGCTTTGGGACTAGCGGGAGGAGAACCACAGATACGCAGTATTTT. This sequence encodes CASFGTSGRRTTDTQYF. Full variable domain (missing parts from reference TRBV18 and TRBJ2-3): NAGVMQNPRHLVRRRGQEARLRCSPMKGHSHVYWYRQLPEEGLKFMVYLQKENIIDESGMPKERFSAEFPKEGPSILRIQQVVRGDSAAYFCASFGTSGRRTTDTQYFGPGTRLTVL.

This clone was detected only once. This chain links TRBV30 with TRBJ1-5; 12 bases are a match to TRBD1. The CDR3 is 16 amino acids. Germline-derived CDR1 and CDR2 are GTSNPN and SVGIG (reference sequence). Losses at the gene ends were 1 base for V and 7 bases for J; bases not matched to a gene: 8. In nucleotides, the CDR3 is TGTGCCTGGAGTGACGGGGGACAGGGGGCCAGGCAGCCCCAGCATTTT. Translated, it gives CAWSDGGQGARQPQHF.

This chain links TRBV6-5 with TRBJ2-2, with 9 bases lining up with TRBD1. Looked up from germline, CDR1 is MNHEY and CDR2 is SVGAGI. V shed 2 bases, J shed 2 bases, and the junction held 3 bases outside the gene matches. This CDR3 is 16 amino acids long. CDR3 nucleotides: TGTGCCAGCAGTTACGGACAGGGGTCTAACACCGGGGAGCTGTTTTTT. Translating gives CASSYGQGSNTGELFF.

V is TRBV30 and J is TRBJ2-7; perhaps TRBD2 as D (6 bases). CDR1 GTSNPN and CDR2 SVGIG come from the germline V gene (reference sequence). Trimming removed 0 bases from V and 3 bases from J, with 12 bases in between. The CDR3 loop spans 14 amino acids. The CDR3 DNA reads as TGTGCCTGGAGTGTAACGGGACTCAGCTACGAGCAGTACTTC. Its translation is CAWSVTGLSYEQYF.

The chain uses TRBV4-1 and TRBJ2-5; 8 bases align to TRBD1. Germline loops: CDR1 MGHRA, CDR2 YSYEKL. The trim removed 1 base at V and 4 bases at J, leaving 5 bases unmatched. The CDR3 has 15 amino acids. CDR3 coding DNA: TGCGCCAGCAGCCAAGGTCTCAGGGGGCTAGAGACCCAGTACTTC. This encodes CASSQGLRGLETQYF.

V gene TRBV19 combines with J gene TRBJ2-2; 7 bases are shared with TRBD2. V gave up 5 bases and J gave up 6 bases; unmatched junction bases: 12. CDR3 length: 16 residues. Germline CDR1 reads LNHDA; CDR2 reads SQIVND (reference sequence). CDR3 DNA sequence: TGTGCCAGTAGTTCGGGAGCGGGACGGACGCCCGGGGAGCTGTTTTTT. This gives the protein CASSSGAGRTPGELFF.